This T cell receptor (beta chain) is from a study of blood T cells in healthy people across ages (dated by TCRdb to between 2014 and 2017). A note on the overall study: In model experiments, roughly one uniquely barcoded TCR beta cDNA molecule per two T cells was captured by template switching. Age-related changes in TCR beta repertoire diversity were measured in the study by deep sequencing normalized with unique cDNA molecular identifiers. Four age groups were formed from the donors: young (average roughly 15 years), middle-aged (around 37), aged (more than 55) and long-lived (82). Donors of different ages were randomly distributed across sequencing lanes to avoid experimental bias. The study analyzed two additional independent replicas of 1 million unique cDNA reads from the same blood draw for two donors, one aged 18 to 30 and one aged 80 or older. What the study reported, not specific to this receptor: Because donor CMV infection status was unknown, age-related changes in expanded clonotypes were potentially confounded. A strong correlation was found between observed TCR beta diversity and the percentage of naive T cells measured by flow cytometry. Compared with the aged group, the long-lived group had more naive CD4+ T cells, fewer expanded clones and increased TCR diversity, suggesting age selection. As age increased, observed TCR beta diversity per million T cells dropped in a roughly linear way, and a significant reduction was already evident by age roughly 40. Bulk unsorted PBMC profiling prevented conclusive comparison of naive and antigen-experienced compartments. Estimates of total diversity from one million sequenced T cells were regarded as lower bounds and underestimates.

Library preparation used 5' RACE. Data came from an Illumina HiSeq 2500. A second PCR of roughly 7 to 11 cycles was run with a J-beta primer mix and a sample-barcoded 5' primer. A template-switch 5' adaptor carrying 12 random nucleotides introduced a unique molecular identifier onto each TCR beta cDNA molecule. At least 3 million CDR3-containing paired-end reads were obtained from each sample. First-strand cDNA synthesis was performed from all RNA using the Mint cDNA synthesis kit, with priming by a TRBC-specific oligonucleotide. All cDNA was treated with uracil-DNA glycosylase and then went through a first 18-cycle PCR with the universal primers M1SS and BC2_uni_R. Concerning the study's data processing: Normalization of each sample was performed by random selection of 1 million high-quality reads, each carrying a distinct molecular identifier. Instead of being binned into consensus sequences, reads with shared molecular identifiers were discarded. MiTCR, with a Q25 quality threshold and the strictest error-elimination algorithm, was used for CDR3 identification, clonotype clustering and error correction. A nonparametric unseen species model using Euler transformation provided a lower-bound estimate of total TCR beta diversity. TCRdb redid the processing of the public reads, applying fastp at Q25 and MiXCR, and retained in-frame beta chains. Under each unique CDR3 protein, matching rows form one entry showing the most common genes and DNA. The authors' filters were not applied to this entry. Recorded for this sample are a few hundred thousand distinct CDR3 sequences; about half of them occurred a single time. The biggest ten clones account for 50% to 65% of the sample.

Systemically healthy Caucasian individuals from Russia, 39 in total and aged about 6 to 100 years, were included as donors. Ten milliliters of peripheral blood were drawn from each donor into EDTA-treated Vacutainer tubes. Ficoll-Paque density-gradient centrifugation was used to isolate PBMCs, with at least 6.5 million per sample. Total RNA was extracted from PBMCs with Trizol reagent, with at least 6 micrograms obtained per sample. Naive CD45RAhigh/CD27high T cell percentages were measured by flow cytometry on a PBMC aliquot from every donor. Details on this clonotype: The target of this receptor is not known. Base-call qualities are not available, and no considerably larger clone is one nucleotide away.

For CDR1 and CDR2, the germline V gene (reference sequence) lists SEHNR and FQNEAQ. Its CDR3 holds 18 amino acids, cysteine through phenylalanine. The retained sequence is limited to the CDR3, 54 bases, with the frame set at the first base. Cut back by 4 bases and 4 bases, the V and J ends lie 22 bases apart. The TCR comes from a man in his 60s in good health. This chain is built from TRBV7-9 and TRBJ1-4; the D gene cannot be named for sure. The sequenced material came from blood. At the DNA level, the sequence is TGTGCCAGCAGCTCACTCAACCCGGGCCAACGAATTAATGAAAAACTGTTTTTT. Translation gives CASSSLNPGQRINEKLFF.